The 17 T cell receptor beta chains reported below all come from one sample, sequenced in a study of beta chain features in type 1 diabetes (dated by TCRdb to 2016 to 2018). The research as a whole found: In all four CD4+ subsets, TCRB CDR3 length was moderately but significantly shorter in type 1 diabetes patients.

The method was the immunoSEQ multiplex PCR assay. The High Capacity cDNA Reverse Transcription Kit was used to reverse transcribe all of the isolated RNA, meaning that expressed TCRB transcripts were what got sequenced. This is the immuneACCESS table as TCRdb keeps it, with only in-frame sequences that have V and J called. A part of the clones is gone; compared with another copy, unresolved V genes explain less than half, and the rest is unexplained. The sample table records more than 300,000 clones; approximately 9.9% of these occur just once. About 1% of the sample is held by the ten biggest clonotypes. No cognate antigen is known for these TCRs. The sample consisted of central memory CD4+ T cells from blood. Receptor source: a man aged 25 to 45 with type 1 diabetes.

In this sample, this clone turned up a few times. This chain uses TRBV11-2 with TRBJ2-3; TRBD1 aligns across 7 bases. Trimming at V came to 0 bases and at J to 7 bases, leaving 16 bases not matched to a gene. The V gene's germline CDR1 is SGHAT and CDR2 FQNNGV. The CDR3 is 18 residues long. CDR3 region: CASSLDWLDRAKGNTQYF. The CDR3 DNA follows: TGTGCCAGCAGCTTAGATTGGTTAGACAGGGCGAAAGGAAATACGCAGTATTTT. Full variable domain (rest looked up from reference TRBV11-2 and TRBJ2-3): EAGVAQSPRYKIIEKRQSVAFWCNPISGHATLYWYQQILGQGPKLLIQFQNNGVVDDSQLPKDRFSAERLKGVDSTLKIQPAKLEDSAVYLCASSLDWLDRAKGNTQYFGPGTRLTVL.

The chain uses TRBV9 and TRBJ2-5; 11 bases line up with TRBD2. With 0 bases clipped from V and 4 bases from J, the junction kept 2 bases outside the gene matches. The V gene's germline CDR1 is SGDLS and CDR2 YYNGEE. This CDR3 has 15 amino acids. For the CDR3, the DNA is TGTGCCAGCAGCGTAGGACTAGCGGGGAGAGAGACCCAGTACTTC. Its translation: CASSVGLAGRETQYF.

The table lists this clone with a few counts. The chain combines TRBV12-2 with TRBJ1-2; TRBD1 was called by the table and not checked on the DNA. TRBV12-2 is flagged as a pseudogene. The CDR3 is 16 amino acids. CDR3 protein: CASREAPRGLVDGYTF. CDR3 in DNA: TGTGCAAGTCGCGAAGCTCCCAGGGGGCTGGTCGATGGCTACACCTTC.

The sample holds a few counts of this clone. The chain employs TRBV2 and TRBJ2-6, with 10 bases aligning to TRBD1. Germline-derived CDR1 and CDR2 are SNHLY and FYNNEI. The CDR3 spans 14 residues. J was trimmed by 8 bases and V by 7 bases; bases with no gene match: 5. The CDR3, as DNA: TGTGCCAGCACAGGACAGGGGGAGACCAACGTCCTGACTTTC. This encodes CASTGQGETNVLTF.

This clone occurred a few times. The chain recombines TRBV7-8 with TRBJ2-2, with TRBD2 identical over 15 bases. J was trimmed by 2 bases and V by 4 bases; bases with no gene match: 11. The germline CDR1 and CDR2 sequences are SGHVS and FQNEAQ. The CDR3 contains 20 residues. The CDR3 spells CASSSLRGLAGGPNTGELFF. The CDR3 DNA sequence: TGTGCCAGCAGCTCCCTGAGGGGACTAGCGGGGGGTCCTAACACCGGGGAGCTGTTTTTT.

This clone was picked up many times. The rearrangement joins TRBV7-2 to TRBJ1-6, with D tentatively TRBD1 (6 bases). CDR3 length: 12 amino acids. Trimming stripped 5 bases from V and 12 bases from J, with 11 bases between. CDR1 SGHTA and CDR2 FQGNSA come from the germline V gene. Here the CDR3 reads CASSPMGQPLHF. Written as DNA, the CDR3 is TGTGCCAGCAGCCCGATGGGACAACCCCTCCACTTT.

As to this clone: Other DNA sequences in this specimen translate into the identical CDR3. The chain recombines TRBV20-1 with TRBJ1-1; D unclear. The CDR3 consists of 11 residues. The germline V gene has CDR1 DFQATT and CDR2 SNEGSKA (reference sequence). V was cut by 3 bases and J by 2 bases, with 4 bases left in between. CDR3 sequence: CSARQNTEAFF. CDR3 coding DNA: TGCAGTGCTAGGCAAAACACTGAAGCTTTCTTT.

The chain is built from TRBV11-2 and TRBJ2-5; tentatively, D is TRBD1 or TRBD2 (5 bases each). The CDR3 runs 13 residues. V lost 7 bases, J lost 5 bases, and 14 bases lay in between. Germline V CDR1 and CDR2: SGHAT, FQNNGV. CDR3: CASKFSGGETQYF. The CDR3 DNA reads TGTGCCAGCAAGTTTAGTGGGGGTGAGACCCAGTACTTC. The full variable domain, in which reference TRBV11-2 and TRBJ2-5 provide the parts outside the CDR3, is EAGVAQSPRYKIIEKRQSVAFWCNPISGHATLYWYQQILGQGPKLLIQFQNNGVVDDSQLPKDRFSAERLKGVDSTLKIQPAKLEDSAVYLCASKFSGGETQYFGPGTRLLVL.

The rearrangement links TRBV6-5 to TRBJ1-6; 7 bases fit TRBD1. V trimming: 7 bases; J trimming: 6 bases; junction bases outside the gene matches: 6. Germline values: CDR1 MNHEY, CDR2 SVGAGI. CDR3 length equals 14 residues. CDR3 coding DNA: TGTGCCAGCACCAAGGGACAGTTTAATTCACCCCTCCACTTT. This gives the protein CASTKGQFNSPLHF.

This chain links TRBV2 with TRBJ1-5, with 8 bases identical to TRBD1. V was clipped by 7 bases and J by 6 bases; unmatched bases: 8. The length of the CDR3 is 14 residues. Germline-derived CDR1 and CDR2 are SNHLY and FYNNEI. This CDR3 reads CASNQGAFSQPQHF. DNA for the CDR3: TGTGCCAGCAACCAGGGGGCTTTCTCTCAGCCCCAGCATTTT.

This clone was seen more than once but under ten times. V usage is TRBV29-1 and J usage is TRBJ2-3; 7 positions agree with TRBD2. Trimming at V came to 7 bases and at J to 0 bases, leaving 10 bases not matched to a gene. CDR3 length equals 15 residues. CDR1 and CDR2 (germline): SQVTM, ANQGSEA. The CDR3 loop is CSALDLRGSTDTQYF. The CDR3, as DNA: TGCAGCGCCCTTGATTTGCGGGGGAGCACAGATACGCAGTATTTT.

The chain employs TRBV13 and TRBJ1-3; D is uncertain. The CDR3 loop spans 15 amino acids. The germline V gene encodes CDR1 PRHDT and CDR2 FYEKMQ (reference sequence). Trimming cost V 2 bases and J 0 bases, with 8 bases left between them. CDR3 in DNA: TGTGCCAGCAGCTTAAGGGTCAGCTCTGGAAACACCATATATTTT. Protein: CASSLRVSSGNTIYF.

This chain joins TRBV6-5 and TRBJ2-3, with D possibly being TRBD1 (5 bases). Looked up from germline, CDR1 is MNHEY and CDR2 is SVGAGI. Trimming took off 0 bases at V and 1 base at J, with 8 bases between the two ends. The CDR3 runs to 15 residues. CDR3 protein: CASSYSLTGTDTQYF. In DNA, the CDR3 is TGTGCCAGCAGTTACTCCTTGACAGGCACAGATACGCAGTATTTT.

This clone was detected only a few times. V and J are TRBV10-3 and TRBJ1-5; the match to TRBD1 covers 7 bases. CDR1 and CDR2 (germline): ENHRY, SYGVKD. V gave up 5 bases and J gave up 3 bases; unmatched junction bases: 4. CDR3 size: 14 residues. CDR3 residues: CAISSDRDNQPQHF. Here the CDR3 DNA reads TGTGCCATCAGTTCCGACAGGGACAATCAGCCCCAGCATTTT.

This clone was seen a few times. The gene calls are TRBV27 and TRBJ1-1; D ambiguous. Germline CDR1 MNHEY, CDR2 SMNVEV (reference sequence). Trimming took 6 bases from V and 4 from J, leaving 12 bases between them. CDR3 length: 13 amino acids. The CDR3 nucleotides read TGTGCCAGCAGCCGACGTCCATTCACTGAAGCTTTCTTT. Its translation is CASSRRPFTEAFF.

V and J are TRBV4-1 and TRBJ2-1; TRBD1 might be the D (5 bases). Per the germline V gene, CDR1 is MGHRA and CDR2 is YSYEKL. The length of the CDR3 is 18 residues. The V end was cut by 0 bases, the J end by 0 bases, with 15 bases between. The CDR3 region has the DNA TGCGCCAGCAGCCAAGAAGGAAGGGGCCCCAGCTCCTACAATGAGCAGTTCTTC. It is translated as CASSQEGRGPSSYNEQFF.

The genes are TRBV6-1 and TRBJ1-6; 9 bases align to TRBD1. J was trimmed by 14 bases and V by 3 bases; bases with no gene match: 5. This CDR3 spans 13 amino acids. Looked up from germline, CDR1 is MNHNS and CDR2 is SASEGT. CDR3 nucleotide sequence: TGTGCCAGCAGTGAGGACAGGGGTCGGACCCTCCACTTT. It translates to CASSEDRGRTLHF.